Described below is a single T cell receptor beta chain sequence and its context. The sample belongs to a study of T cell changes during pregnancy in multiple sclerosis. TCRdb's copy holds only in-frame clones and misses some; the assay was immunoSEQ multiplex PCR. The data show around 67,000 clones, about 90% seen once. The CDR3 has 15 amino acids. Trimming took 6 bases from V and 0 from J, leaving 14 bases between them. Germline V CDR1 and CDR2: SNHLY, FYNNEI. Sequencing used peripheral blood, obtained after pregnancy. This TCR was sampled from a female donor in good health, enrolled as a control in a pregnancy study. This sequence joins TRBV2 and TRBJ1-1; D is unresolved. CDR3 in amino acids: CASRDVGKMNTEAFF. CDR3 DNA: TGTGCCAGCAGGGACGTCGGGAAGATGAACACTGAAGCTTTCTTT.